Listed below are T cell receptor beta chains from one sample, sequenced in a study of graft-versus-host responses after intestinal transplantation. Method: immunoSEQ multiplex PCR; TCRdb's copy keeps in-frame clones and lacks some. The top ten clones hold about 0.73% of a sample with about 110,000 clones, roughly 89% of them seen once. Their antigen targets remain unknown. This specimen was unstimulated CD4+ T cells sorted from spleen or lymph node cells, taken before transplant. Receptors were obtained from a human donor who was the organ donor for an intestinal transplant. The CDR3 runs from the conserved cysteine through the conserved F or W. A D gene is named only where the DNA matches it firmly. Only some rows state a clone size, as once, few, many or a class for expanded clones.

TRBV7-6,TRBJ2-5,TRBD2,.,CASSLVAASGGQETQYF,TGTGCCAGCAGCTTAGTAGCGGCTAGCGGGGGGCAAGAGACCCAGTACTTC
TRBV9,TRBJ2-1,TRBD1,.,CASSFNSRDRVGGYNEQFF,TGTGCCAGCAGCTTCAACTCCCGGGACAGGGTTGGGGGATACAATGAGCAGTTCTTC
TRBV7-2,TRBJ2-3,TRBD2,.,CASSLRLAGIPDTQYF,TGTGCCAGCAGCCTTCGACTAGCGGGGATTCCGGATACGCAGTATTTT
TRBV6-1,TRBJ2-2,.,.,CASSGGSSVNTGELFF,TGTGCCAGCAGTGGAGGGTCTAGCGTGAACACCGGGGAGCTGTTTTTT
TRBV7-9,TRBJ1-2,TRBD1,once,CASSPRTGDGYTF,TGTGCCAGCAGCCCGCGGACAGGGGATGGCTACACCTTC
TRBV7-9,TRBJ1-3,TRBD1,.,CASSLVDRPGNTIYF,TGTGCCAGCAGCTTAGTGGACAGGCCTGGAAACACCATATATTTT
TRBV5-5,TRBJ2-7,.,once,CASRGVPTRGAYEQYF,TGTGCCAGCAGGGGGGTACCGACCCGAGGGGCATACGAGCAGTACTTC
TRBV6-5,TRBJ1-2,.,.,CASSYQGAKGYTF,TGTGCCAGCAGTTACCAAGGGGCGAAAGGCTACACCTTC
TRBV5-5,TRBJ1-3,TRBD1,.,CASSLRQGVSGNTIYF,TGTGCCAGCAGCTTGCGGCAGGGGGTTTCGGGAAACACCATATATTTT
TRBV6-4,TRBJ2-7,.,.,CASSEDFDRYEQYF,TGTGCCAGCAGTGAAGACTTCGACAGGTACGAGCAGTACTTC
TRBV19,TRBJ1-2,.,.,CASSIGLSETNYGYTF,TGTGCCAGTAGTATAGGTCTGTCCGAGACCAACTATGGCTACACCTTC
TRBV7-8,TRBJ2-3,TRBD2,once,CASSSLAGPTDTQYF,TGTGCCAGCAGCTCCTTAGCGGGACCCACAGATACGCAGTATTTT
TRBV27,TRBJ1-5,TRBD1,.,CASNRDSYLNQPQHF,TGTGCCAGCAATAGGGACAGTTATCTAAATCAGCCCCAGCATTTT
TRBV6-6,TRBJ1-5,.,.,CASSYSSGPQHF,TGTGCCAGCAGTTACTCGTCGGGACCCCAGCATTTT
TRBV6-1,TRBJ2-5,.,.,CASSEARQVQETQYF,TGTGCCAGCAGTGAAGCTCGACAGGTCCAAGAGACCCAGTACTTC
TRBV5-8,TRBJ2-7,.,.,CASSLGKELVFNREQYF,TGTGCCAGCAGCTTGGGCAAAGAACTAGTTTTTAACCGCGAGCAGTACTTC
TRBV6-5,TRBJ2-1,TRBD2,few,CASSPSGNGAEQFF,TGTGCCAGCAGTCCAAGCGGGAATGGAGCTGAGCAGTTCTTC
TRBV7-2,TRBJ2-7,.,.,CASSLVQSSYEQYF,TGTGCCAGCAGCTTAGTTCAGAGCTCCTACGAGCAGTACTTC
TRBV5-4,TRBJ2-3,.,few,CASAGGGSTDTQYF,TGTGCCAGCGCCGGAGGGGGGAGCACAGATACGCAGTATTTT
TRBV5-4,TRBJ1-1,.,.,CASSLRGVMNTEAFF,TGTGCCAGCAGCTTGCGGGGGGTCATGAACACTGAAGCTTTCTTT
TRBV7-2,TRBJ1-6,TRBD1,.,CASSFFAGQGASPLHF,TGTGCCAGCAGCTTTTTTGCGGGACAGGGGGCTTCACCCCTCCACTTT
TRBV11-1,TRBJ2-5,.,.,CASSLGSGGSKETQYF,TGTGCCAGCAGCTTAGGGTCGGGGGGCTCCAAAGAGACCCAGTACTTC
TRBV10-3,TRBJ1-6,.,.,CAIKSRQLNSPLHF,TGTGCCATCAAGTCCCGGCAGCTAAATTCACCCCTCCACTTT
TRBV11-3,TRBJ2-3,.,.,CASSFLTDTQYF,TGTGCCAGCAGCTTTTTAACAGATACGCAGTATTTT
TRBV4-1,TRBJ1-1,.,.,CASSPLRSGNQKAVNTEAFF,TGCGCCAGCAGCCCCCTGCGGTCGGGAAATCAAAAGGCGGTGAACACTGAAGCTTTCTTT
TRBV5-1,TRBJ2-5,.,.,CASSVLRGTQETQYF,TGCGCCAGCAGCGTCCTCCGGGGAACCCAAGAGACCCAGTACTTC
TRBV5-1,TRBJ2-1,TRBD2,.,CASSLTSGYNEQFF,TGCGCCAGCAGCTTGACTAGCGGGTACAATGAGCAGTTCTTC
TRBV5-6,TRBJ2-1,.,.,CASSLEEGNEQFF,TGTGCCAGCAGCTTGGAAGAAGGGAATGAGCAGTTCTTC
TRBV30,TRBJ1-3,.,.,CAWSVRGDTIYF,TGTGCCTGGAGTGTACGGGGGGACACCATATATTTT
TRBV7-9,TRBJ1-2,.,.,CASSWKGVGGYTF,TGTGCCAGCAGCTGGAAAGGGGTGGGTGGCTACACCTTC
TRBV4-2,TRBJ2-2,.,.,CASSQDDTANTGELFF,TGTGCCAGCAGCCAAGATGACACCGCGAACACCGGGGAGCTGTTTTTT
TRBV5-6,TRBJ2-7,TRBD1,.,CASSLAGQGSYEQYF,TGTGCCAGCAGCTTGGCCGGACAGGGTAGCTACGAGCAGTACTTC